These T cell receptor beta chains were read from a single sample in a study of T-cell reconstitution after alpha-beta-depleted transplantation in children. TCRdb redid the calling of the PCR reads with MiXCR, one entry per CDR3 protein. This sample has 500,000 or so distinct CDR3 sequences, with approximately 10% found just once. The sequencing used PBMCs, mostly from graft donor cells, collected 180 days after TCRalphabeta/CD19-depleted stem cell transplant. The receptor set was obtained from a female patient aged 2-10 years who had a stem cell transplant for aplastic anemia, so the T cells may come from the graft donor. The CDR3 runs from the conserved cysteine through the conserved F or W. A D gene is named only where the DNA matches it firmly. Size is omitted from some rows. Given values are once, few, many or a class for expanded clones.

TGTGCCAGCTCACCAAACAGGGGGCCCCAGCCCCAGCATTTT	CASSPNRGPQPQHF	few	TRBD1	TRBV18	TRBJ1-5
TGTGCCAGCAGCTTAGGCAGGGGGCTCAGCGAGCAGTACTTC	CASSLGRGLSEQYF	few	TRBD1	TRBV7-2	TRBJ2-7
TGTGCCAGCAGTTTATCAGGGCAGGGTATAGTCTTC	CASSLSGQGIVF	.	.	TRBV27	TRBJ2-7
TGTGCCAGCTCACCACTAACAGTCCAAGAGACCCAGTACTTC	CASSPLTVQETQYF	.	.	TRBV18	TRBJ2-5
TGTGCCAGCAGCTTGGTCTGGTACGACCAAGAGACCCAGTACTTC	CASSLVWYDQETQYF	.	.	TRBV5-8	TRBJ2-5
TGTGCCAGCTCACCGAAGGCCGGGAACACTGAAGCTTTCTTT	CASSPKAGNTEAFF	.	.	TRBV18	TRBJ1-1
TGTGCCAGCAGCTTAGCGTTTAGCGGGACCTACGAGCAGTACTTC	CASSLAFSGTYEQYF	few	TRBD2	TRBV7-9	TRBJ2-7
TGTGCCAGCAGCCCCCCCACAAGCTCCTACAATGAGCAGTTCTTC	CASSPPTSSYNEQFF	.	.	TRBV7-9	TRBJ2-1
TGTGCCAGCAGACCCCTGGGGGGCACTGAAGCTTTCTTT	CASRPLGGTEAFF	.	.	TRBV6-6	TRBJ1-1
TGTGCCACCAGCAGCTCCCGACGACAGGGGGGAGAGACCCAGTACTTC	CATSSSRRQGGETQYF	few	TRBD1	TRBV15	TRBJ2-5
TGCAGTGCCCCCCACACTAGCGTCGGGAGCCACGAGCAGTACTTC	CSAPHTSVGSHEQYF	few	TRBD2	TRBV20-1	TRBJ2-7
TGTGCCATCAGTGAGTCTGGACGAGCCGGAAATGAGCAGTTCTTC	CAISESGRAGNEQFF	many	.	TRBV10-3	TRBJ2-1
TGTGCCAGCAGCTTAGAGTCAGGTCGGGCAGAGACCCAGTACTTC	CASSLESGRAETQYF	few	.	TRBV7-7	TRBJ2-5
TGCAGTGCTCAGACAGGGGGGATGCTAGGCGCCCCTCGGGATACGCAGTATTTT	CSAQTGGMLGAPRDTQYF	few	TRBD1	TRBV20-1	TRBJ2-3
TGTGCCAGCAGTTTTTGGCAGCCCTTGTATGGCTACACCTTC	CASSFWQPLYGYTF	few	.	TRBV12-3/TRBV12-4	TRBJ1-2
TGCAGCGTTGTTGTTCTGGCAGGAGTATACATGAACACTGAAGCTTTCTTT	CSVVVLAGVYMNTEAFF	.	.	TRBV29-1	TRBJ1-1
TGTGCCAGCGGAGGATCGAGGGAATTGGATCAGCCCCAGCATTTT	CASGGSRELDQPQHF	few	.	TRBV7-9	TRBJ1-5
TGTGCCAGCAGTTACCGAGACAAGTACAATGAGCAGTTCTTC	CASSYRDKYNEQFF	few	.	TRBV6-5	TRBJ2-1
TGCGCCAGCAGCCCTCAGAGGGGGGACTACCTACAGCGTGAGCAGTTCTTC	CASSPQRGDYLQREQFF	.	.	TRBV4-3	TRBJ2-1
TGCGCCAGCAGCCAAGGGACTAGCGGACATTACGAGCAGTACTTC	CASSQGTSGHYEQYF	few	TRBD2	TRBV4-3	TRBJ2-7
TGCAGCGGAGCTGACAGTAACACAGATACGCAGTATTTT	CSGADSNTDTQYF	.	.	TRBV29-1	TRBJ2-3
TGTGCCACCGGGGACAGATTCTACAATGAGCAGTTCTTC	CATGDRFYNEQFF	many	TRBD1	TRBV24-1	TRBJ2-1
TGCGCCAGCAGCTTGGCCAGACCTGGGGCCAACGTCCTGACTTTC	CASSLARPGANVLTF	.	.	TRBV5-1	TRBJ2-6
TGTGCCAGCAGGGGACCCCCATTTCTCTATGAGCAGTTCTTC	CASRGPPFLYEQFF	few	.	TRBV7-9	TRBJ2-1
TGTGCCAGCATCTCCCTGAGGCGGGAGGGCTCCTACGAGCAGTACTTC	CASISLRREGSYEQYF	few	TRBD2	TRBV11-2	TRBJ2-7
TGCAGCGTTGCCTTCCGGGGGGCGCTGTCCTACGAGCAGTACTTC	CSVAFRGALSYEQYF	many	.	TRBV29-1	TRBJ2-7
TGTGCCAGCAGTCTAACACTTCCGGGACACCTTGCAACTAATGAACAACTGTTTTTT	CASSLTLPGHLATNEQLFF	.	.	TRBV6-1	TRBJ1-4